This TCR beta chain was observed in a study of chemoradiotherapy in HPV16-positive cancers. Using immunoSEQ multiplex PCR, the repertoire was profiled, and TCRdb retains in-frame clones only, with some absent. The sample has 65,000 to 80,000 clones, 88% seen once. This CDR3 is built from 14 residues. The V end was cut by 1 base, the J end by 11 bases, with 15 bases between. Germline V gives CDR1 MNHNS, CDR2 SASEGT. This clone came up once. The chain recombines TRBV6-1 with TRBJ1-5; D is undetermined. The material was blood, obtained from a patient who underwent chemoradiotherapy. This TCR was sampled from a human donor with HPV-associated anogenital cancer. CDR3 sequence reads: CASSEGAGQESQHF. The CDR3 DNA is TGTGCCAGCAGTGAAGGGGCAGGCCAGGAGTCCCAGCATTTT.